The 15 T cell receptor beta chains presented below share a single source sample, sequenced in a study of cytomegalovirus exposure and HLA in healthy donors. Libraries were prepared by immunoSEQ multiplex PCR; TCRdb keeps only in-frame clonotypes and omits some of them. This sample carries 65,000 or so clones, about 90% of them seen once, and the ten largest clones take over 1%. Sequencing was done on a sample of PBMCs. The receptor set was obtained from a woman aged 18-29 years in good health and CMV-seronegative.

This clone was counted a few times. The rearrangement joins TRBV27 to TRBJ2-7; 7 nucleotides match TRBD1. J gave up 4 bases and V 6 bases, and 12 bases lay outside the gene matches. Germline CDR1 and CDR2: MNHEY and SMNVEV (reference sequence). The length of the CDR3 is 15 residues. The CDR3, as DNA: TGTGCCAGCAGACAAGGGACAGAAAAACCATACGAGCAGTACTTC. This translates into CASRQGTEKPYEQYF.

The V call is TRBV11-2, the J call TRBJ2-7; 10 bases line up with TRBD1. Germline assignment: CDR1 SGHAT and CDR2 FQNNGV. This CDR3 region has 15 residues. The V gene end was trimmed by 6 bases and the J gene end by 7 bases; junction bases not matched to a gene: 12. The CDR3 DNA follows: TGTGCCAGCAGGATGGCGGGACAGGGGTCGGGTGAGCAGTACTTC. This encodes CASRMAGQGSGEQYF. The full variable domain, in which reference TRBV11-2 and TRBJ2-7 provide the parts outside the CDR3, is EAGVAQSPRYKIIEKRQSVAFWCNPISGHATLYWYQQILGQGPKLLIQFQNNGVVDDSQLPKDRFSAERLKGVDSTLKIQPAKLEDSAVYLCASRMAGQGSGEQYFGPGTRLTVT.

The CDR3 loop is CATSRDRQYGNTIYF. The CDR3 nucleotides are TGTGCCACCAGCAGAGATCGTCAGTACGGAAACACCATATATTTT. The rearrangement uses TRBV15 and TRBJ1-3; D gene unclear. V was clipped by 0 bases and J by 4 bases, with 10 bases between them. CDR1 is LNHNV, CDR2 YYDKDF, per germline (reference sequence). CDR3 length: 15 residues.

The gene calls are TRBV10-3 and TRBJ1-2, with 9 bases matching TRBD1. Losses at the gene ends were 3 bases for V and 2 bases for J; bases not matched to a gene: 4. Germline V lookup: CDR1 ENHRY, CDR2 SYGVKD. This CDR3 is 15 amino acids long. The CDR3 DNA reads TGTGCCATCAGTGACAGCGGGACAGGGAACTATGGCTACACCTTC. This translates into CAISDSGTGNYGYTF.

The rearrangement uses TRBV2 and TRBJ2-1; D possibly corresponds to TRBD2 (6 bases). The germline V gene encodes CDR1 SNHLY and CDR2 FYNNEI. The germline V and J ends were trimmed by 8 bases and 10 bases, with 18 bases remaining between them. This CDR3 spans 13 amino acids. CDR3 sequence: CASRLDRTREQFF. The CDR3 DNA is TGTGCCAGCCGACTAGACCGAACAAGGGAGCAGTTCTTC.

The chain uses TRBV11-3 and TRBJ1-2, with D perhaps matching TRBD1 (6 bases). The CDR3 contains 12 residues. V was trimmed by 5 bases and J by 8 bases, leaving 12 bases between them. Per the germline V gene, CDR1 is SGHNT and CDR2 is YENEEA. The CDR3 sequence is CASSRRGYGYTF. CDR3 DNA: TGTGCCAGCAGCCGCAGGGGTTACGGCTACACCTTC. The variable domain in full, with the rest retrieved from reference TRBV11-3 and TRBJ1-2, is EAGVVQSPRYKIIEKKQPVAFWCNPISGHNTLYWYLQNLGQGPELLIRYENEEAVDDSQLPKDRFSAERLKGVDSTLKIQPAELGDSAVYLCASSRRGYGYTFGSGTRLTVV.

This chain connects TRBV12-5 to TRBJ2-7, with D possibly TRBD1 on 6 matching bases. CDR3 length equals 13 residues. Germline V gene sequence: CDR1 LGHNT, CDR2 FRNRAP. The V end was cut by 5 bases, the J end by 0 bases, with 8 bases between. The CDR3 loop is CASGRQASYEQYF. In DNA, the CDR3 is TGTGCTAGTGGTAGACAGGCCTCCTACGAGCAGTACTTC.

J is TRBJ1-2 and V is TRBV7-9; no reliable D call. Trimming pared 5 bases from V and 2 bases from J, leaving 12 bases between. The CDR3 covers 14 residues. CDR1 and CDR2 from the germline V gene are SEHNR and FQNEAQ (reference sequence). The chain's CDR3 is CASSPSPVNYGYTF. CDR3 sequence (DNA): TGTGCCAGCAGCCCGTCTCCGGTAAACTATGGCTACACCTTC.

The genes are TRBV4-1 and TRBJ2-6, with D maybe TRBD1 (6 bases). V was cut by 1 base and J by 4 bases, with 14 bases left in between. The CDR3 has 17 amino acids. Per the germline V gene, CDR1 is MGHRA and CDR2 is YSYEKL. CDR3 sequence: CASSQVGQVSGANVLTF. CDR3 coding DNA: TGCGCCAGCAGCCAAGTGGGACAAGTCTCGGGGGCCAACGTCCTGACTTTC.

The V gene is TRBV10-1, the J gene TRBJ2-3; the match to TRBD2 covers 8 bases. Germline CDR1 WNHNN, CDR2 SYGVQD (reference sequence). The trim removed 8 bases at V and 5 bases at J, leaving 12 bases unmatched. The CDR3 contains 15 residues. CDR3 nucleotide sequence: TGCGCCAGCGGGACGGGAGGGCCATGGGAAGATACGCAGTATTTT. Residues: CASGTGGPWEDTQYF.

The V call is TRBV6-1, the J call TRBJ2-6; 7 bases map to TRBD1. CDR1 is MNHNS, CDR2 SASEGT, per germline. The CDR3 length is 16 residues. Trimming took 2 bases from V and 7 from J; bases not matched to a gene: 8. The CDR3 reads CASSESSWDRANVLTF. CDR3 DNA sequence: TGTGCCAGCAGTGAATCCAGCTGGGACAGAGCCAACGTCCTGACTTTC.

The rearrangement uses TRBV6-1 and TRBJ1-6; D remains ambiguous. This CDR3 comprises 15 residues. V dropped 2 bases and J dropped 7 bases, with 12 bases sitting between them. CDR1 and CDR2 from the germline V gene are MNHNS and SASEGT. The CDR3 DNA follows: TGTGCCAGCAGTGAAAGTTCGCGGATGAATTCACCCCTCCACTTT. Residues: CASSESSRMNSPLHF.

The gene calls are TRBV6-1 and TRBJ1-4; 7 bases match TRBD1. V gave up 7 bases and J gave up 6 bases; unmatched junction bases: 5. The CDR3 has 13 residues. Germline CDR1 MNHNS, CDR2 SASEGT. The CDR3 coding sequence is TGTGCCAGCAATCATGGACAGGATGAAAAACTGTTTTTT. It codes for CASNHGQDEKLFF.

The chain links TRBV5-6 to TRBJ2-5; 8 bases are shared with TRBD1. In germline, CDR1 is SGHDT, CDR2 YYEEEE. The CDR3 runs 13 residues. The ends lost 10 bases at V and 5 bases at J; junction bases unmatched: 10. The DNA for the CDR3 is TGTGCCGGATCCGACAGGGGCATTGAGACCCAGTACTTC. Residues: CAGSDRGIETQYF. Looking up the rest from reference TRBV5-6 and TRBJ2-5 gives the full variable domain: DAGVTQSPTHLIKTRGQQVTLRCSPKSGHDTVSWYQQALGQGPQFIFQYYEEEERQRGNFPDRFSGHQFPNYSSELNVNALLLGDSALYLCAGSDRGIETQYFGPGTRLLVL.

The J gene is TRBJ2-3, the V gene TRBV6-5; no definite D call. Trimming cost V 4 bases and J 0 bases, with 2 bases left between them. Germline-derived CDR1 and CDR2 are MNHEY and SVGAGI. The length of the CDR3 is 12 residues. The CDR3 region has the DNA TGTGCCAGCAGTTCGAGCACAGATACGCAGTATTTT. Its translation: CASSSSTDTQYF.